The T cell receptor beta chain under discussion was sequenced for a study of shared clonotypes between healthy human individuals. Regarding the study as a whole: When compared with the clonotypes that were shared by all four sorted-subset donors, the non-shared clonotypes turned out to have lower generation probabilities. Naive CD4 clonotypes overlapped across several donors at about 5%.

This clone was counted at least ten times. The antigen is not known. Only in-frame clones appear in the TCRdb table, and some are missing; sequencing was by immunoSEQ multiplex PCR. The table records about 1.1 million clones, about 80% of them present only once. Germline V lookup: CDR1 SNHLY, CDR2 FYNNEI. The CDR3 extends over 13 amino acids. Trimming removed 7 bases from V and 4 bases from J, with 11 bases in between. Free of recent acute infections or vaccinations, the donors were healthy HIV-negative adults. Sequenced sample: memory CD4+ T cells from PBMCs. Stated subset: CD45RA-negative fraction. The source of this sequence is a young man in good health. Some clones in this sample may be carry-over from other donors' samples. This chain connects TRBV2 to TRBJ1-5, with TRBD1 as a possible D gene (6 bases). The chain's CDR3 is CASTLDRNQPQHF. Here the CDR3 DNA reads TGTGCCAGCACCTTGGACAGAAATCAGCCCCAGCATTTT.